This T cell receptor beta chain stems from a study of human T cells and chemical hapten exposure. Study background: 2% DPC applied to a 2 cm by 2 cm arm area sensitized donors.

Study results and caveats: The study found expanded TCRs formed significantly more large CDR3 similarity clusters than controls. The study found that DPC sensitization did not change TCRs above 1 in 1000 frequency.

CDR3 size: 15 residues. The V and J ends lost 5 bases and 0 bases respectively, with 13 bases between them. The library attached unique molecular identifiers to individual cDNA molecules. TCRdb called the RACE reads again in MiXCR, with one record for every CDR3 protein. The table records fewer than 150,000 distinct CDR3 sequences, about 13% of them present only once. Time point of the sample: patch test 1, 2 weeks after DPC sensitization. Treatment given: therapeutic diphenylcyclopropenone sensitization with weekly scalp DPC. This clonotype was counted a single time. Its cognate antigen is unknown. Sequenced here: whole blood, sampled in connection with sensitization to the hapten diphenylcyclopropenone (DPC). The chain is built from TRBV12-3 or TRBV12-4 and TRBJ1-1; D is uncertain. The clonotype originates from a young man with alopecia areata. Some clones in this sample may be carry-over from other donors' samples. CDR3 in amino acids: CASSEQRSMNTEAFF. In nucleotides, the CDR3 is TGTGCCAGCAGTGAACAACGGTCCATGAACACTGAAGCTTTCTTT.